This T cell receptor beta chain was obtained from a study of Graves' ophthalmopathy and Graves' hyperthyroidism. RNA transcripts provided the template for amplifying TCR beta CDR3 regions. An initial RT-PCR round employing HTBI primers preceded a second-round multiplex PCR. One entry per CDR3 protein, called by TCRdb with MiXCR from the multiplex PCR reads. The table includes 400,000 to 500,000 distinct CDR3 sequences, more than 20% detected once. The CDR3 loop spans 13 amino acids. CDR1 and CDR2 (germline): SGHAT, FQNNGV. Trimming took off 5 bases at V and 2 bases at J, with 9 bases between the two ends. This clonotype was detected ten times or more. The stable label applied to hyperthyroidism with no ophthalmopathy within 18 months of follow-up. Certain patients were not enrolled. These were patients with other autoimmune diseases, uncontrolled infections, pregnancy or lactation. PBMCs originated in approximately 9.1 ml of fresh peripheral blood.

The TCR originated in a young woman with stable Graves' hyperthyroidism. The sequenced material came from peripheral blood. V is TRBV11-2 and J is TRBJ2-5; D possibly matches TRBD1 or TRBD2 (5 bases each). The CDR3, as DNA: TGTGCCAGCAGCGGGACCGGACAAGAGACCCAGTACTTC. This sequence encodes CASSGTGQETQYF.